This T cell receptor beta chain was identified in a study of early T cells in non-severe SARS-CoV-2 infection. Germline assignment: CDR1 LGHNA and CDR2 YNFKEQ. The ends lost 1 base at V and 1 base at J; junction bases unmatched: 7. The CDR3 has 16 amino acids. The TCR library protocol attached unique molecular identifiers to the individual cDNA molecules. TCRdb used MiXCR to reprocess the 5' RACE reads, holding one entry per CDR3 protein. The sample yields tens of thousands of distinct CDR3 sequences, over 9% seen once. This clonotype was seen a few times. The chain links TRBV4-2 to TRBJ2-7; TRBD1 agrees at 7 bases. This sequence originates from an adult who was a healthcare worker with PCR-confirmed SARS-CoV-2 infection or an uninfected control (not recorded which). The sequencing input was whole blood. The CDR3 nucleotides are TGTGCCAGCAGCCAAGGGGACAGAATTATGTCCTACGAGCAGTACTTC. Amino acids: CASSQGDRIMSYEQYF.